This T cell receptor (beta chain) was retrieved from a study of Graves' ophthalmopathy and Graves' hyperthyroidism. Findings and caveats of the study: Detected in blood as well were most expanded thyroid clonotypes with frequency above 0.001.

With regard to this clonotype: The antigen remains unidentified. This may stem from a read error, because a much larger clone lies one nucleotide away.

As the template, RNA transcripts were used to amplify TCR beta CDR3 regions. The first-round RT-PCR employed HTBI primers together with the Qiagen OneStep RT-PCR kit. A multiplex PCR was then performed as the second round. TCRdb independently ran MiXCR on the multiplex PCR reads; one entry per CDR3 protein. There are fewer than 70,000 distinct CDR3 sequences in the sample; roughly half occur only once, and over 4% lies in the top ten. Between the trimmed V and J ends, which lost 6 bases and 3 bases, there was a span of 15 bases. Germline V gene sequence: CDR1 SGHTA, CDR2 FQGNSA. CDR3 length equals 14 residues.

The chain recombines TRBV7-2 with TRBJ2-7, with unresolved D. Sequencing input: peripheral blood. The receptor's source is an adult woman with Graves' ophthalmopathy. In nucleotides, the CDR3 is TGTGCCAGCAGTCACCCGGGTGGATACTACGAGCAGTACTTC. Translation: CASSHPGGYYEQYF.